The T cell receptor beta chain described here comes from a study of early T cells in non-severe SARS-CoV-2 infection (dated by TCRdb to 2020 to 2022). As for the study more broadly: Because TCR sequencing relied on bulk RNA taken from unsorted whole blood, pairing of alpha and beta chains was not possible. General study outcomes and caveats: VDJdb matching was skewed toward anti-spike CD8 responses and likely underestimated virus-specific expansions by missing private and CD4 specificities.

The library was built by means of 5' RACE. This sample was sequenced with a NextSeq 500. The TCR library protocol attached unique molecular identifiers to individual cDNA molecules to correct for sequencing error and PCR bias. Sequencing covered both TCR alpha and beta chains, and within each sample the abundances of alpha and beta sequences were tightly co-correlated. Under the source paper's analysis protocol: V gene, J gene and CDR3 annotation of TCR sequences was performed with Decombinator V4. TCRs were defined as expanded if a significant change between any two time points was detected under a Poisson model with p below 0.0001. TCR abundances were normalised to the total number of TCRs sequenced per sample and expressed as counts per million. TRAV1-2 paired with TRAJ12, TRAJ20 or TRAJ33 defined MAIT TCRs, while TRAV10 paired with TRAJ18 defined iNKT TCRs. A search of VDJdb, accessed on 1 November 2021, was run for TCRs annotated to CMV, EBV and SARS-CoV-2, with TCRs annotated for multiple antigens excluded. TCRdb reprocessed the public reads (quality trimming at Q25 with fastp, clone calling with MiXCR) and kept in-frame beta chains. Rows with a matching CDR3 protein are joined into one entry that keeps the most common DNA and genes. The V and J calls and clone size come from TCRdb's table, not from the authors' own analysis. Recorded for this sample are about 110,000 distinct CDR3 sequences; about 12% of them occurred a single time. The ten biggest clones cover 3% to 3.5% of the sample.

Set within a cohort of healthcare workers in London, UK, this nested case-control study involved weekly PCR testing of nasopharyngeal swabs along with blood sampling. Healthcare workers were recruited between 23 and 31 March 2020, during the week of the UK lockdown, and were followed weekly for up to about 16 weeks. The CDR3 contains 13 residues, cysteine and phenylalanine counted. The DNA shown is the 39-base CDR3, in frame from base 1. CDR1 is given as LNHDA and CDR2 as SQIVND, both from the germline V gene (reference sequence). V loses 3 bases of germline sequence and J loses 8 bases, and the interval between the two ends is 13 bases. In this sample, this clonotype turned up many times. No antigen is known for it. Base quality data are lacking; no much larger clone is found one base away.

Sequenced material: whole blood. The clonotype was recovered from an adult who was a healthcare worker with PCR-confirmed SARS-CoV-2 infection or an uninfected control (not recorded which). The chain is encoded by TRBV19 joined to TRBJ1-2, with no confidently assigned D gene. The bases read TGTGCCAGTAGTATGACAACCCCGGCCGGCTACACCTTC. Translated, it gives CASSMTTPAGYTF. The entire variable domain, with the stretches around the CDR3 drawn from the reference TRBV19 and TRBJ1-2 proteins, is DGGITQSPKYLFRKEGQNVTLSCEQNLNHDAMYWYRQDPGQGLRLIYYSQIVNDFQKGDIAEGYSVSREKKESFPLTVTSAQKNPTAFYLCASSMTTPAGYTFGSGTRLTVV.